The entry below describes one T cell receptor beta chain. Germline V gives CDR1 SGHNT, CDR2 YENEEA. The CDR3 has 15 residues. V lost 5 bases, J lost 2 bases, and 4 bases stayed unmatched. TCRdb keeps only in-frame clones here, not all; method: immunoSEQ multiplex PCR. This table has approximately 160,000 clones, over 75% appearing once. This sample stems from a study of blood T cell repertoires in COVID-19. The sequence was obtained from a man aged 60-69 years who had recovered from COVID-19. The chain links TRBV11-3 to TRBJ2-1, with 9 bases fitting TRBD2. The sequenced material came from peripheral blood. The CDR3 sequence: CASSGGGGAYNEQFF. The DNA of the CDR3 is TGTGCCAGCAGCGGAGGCGGGGGGGCCTACAATGAGCAGTTCTTC.